This paragraph reports one T cell receptor (beta chain). The data were taken from a study of blood T cell repertoires in COVID-19. The protocol was immunoSEQ multiplex PCR, while the TCRdb copy is restricted to in-frame clones and leaves out a portion. This repertoire shows 280,000 or so clones, 75% to 90% found once; its top ten account for about an eighth. Trimming took 1 base from V and 6 from J; bases not matched to a gene: 6. CDR1 is LNHNV, CDR2 YYDKDF, per germline (reference sequence). The CDR3 extends over 15 amino acids. This chain connects TRBV15 to TRBJ1-2; 9 bases fit TRBD1. The clonotype originates from a woman in her sixties with acute or convalescent COVID-19. The sequencing sample was made of peripheral blood. The CDR3 coding sequence is TGTGCCACCAGCAGAGTACGGACAGGGGCGAATGGCTACACCTTC. Amino acids: CATSRVRTGANGYTF.